This T cell receptor (beta chain) was captured in a study of CD8 T cells in ankylosing spondylitis (dated by TCRdb to 2017 to 2019). Regarding the study in general: The study set out to find disease-linked TCR variants by profiling T cell receptor beta repertoires in ankylosing spondylitis patients and healthy donors. The full study cohort was made up of approximately 24 ankylosing spondylitis patients and about a hundred healthy donors. Peripheral blood was sampled, and synovial fluid was additionally collected from ankylosing spondylitis patients.

V is trimmed back by 4 bases and J by 4 bases, and the junction contains 8 bases that no gene match accounts for. According to the germline V gene, CDR1 reads LGHNA and CDR2 reads YNFKEQ. The CDR3 covers 17 residues, taking in both the cysteine and the phenylalanine. Only the CDR3 DNA stays, 51 bases, in frame from base 1. This clonotype came up a few times. This receptor's antigen is unknown. No base-level quality is on record; no much larger clone is a single base apart. On the study overall, not on this receptor specifically: Blood from ankylosing spondylitis patients appeared to be characterized by a TCR beta motif made up of under ten highly homologous amino acid variants. The disease-linked clones had a CD8+ phenotype and were found at relatively low frequencies in peripheral blood. Some motif variants were previously reported in synovial fluid and blood of reactive arthritis patients, suggesting common disease-initiation mechanisms. The disease-linked clones were reported as significantly enriched in matched synovial fluid samples from ankylosing spondylitis patients.

Instrument used: Illumina HiSeq 2500. Quantitative 5'-RACE with molecular barcodes was used to prepare TCR beta libraries. From the authors' description of their analysis: To identify disease-linked TCR variants, a new computational method was used, one built on a probabilistic model of VDJ rearrangement. The raw public data were reprocessed by TCRdb itself: fastp quality trimming at Q25, MiXCR clonotype calling, in-frame beta chains only. For every CDR3 protein sequence, its rows merge into one entry that carries the most common genes and DNA. The V and J calls were not made by the authors but by TCRdb's processing. This sample comprises roughly 230,000 distinct CDR3 sequences, over 9.5% of them detected only once. About 2.5% of the sample is held by the ten biggest clonotypes.

This sequence was found in a male donor with ankylosing spondylitis or in good health (not recorded which). This chain joins TRBV4-2 to TRBJ2-3, with 13 bases in between that match TRBD2. Sequencing input: blood, either unsorted or a sorted T cell fraction (not recorded which). The nucleotide sequence is TGTGCCAGCAGCCCCATGACTAGCGGGAGGTCCCCAGATACGCAGTATTTT. This yields the protein CASSPMTSGRSPDTQYF.